One and the same sample provided the 15 T cell receptor beta chains below, sequenced in a study of memory CD8 T cells in hepatitis C reinfection. Measured with immunoSEQ multiplex PCR; TCRdb has only the in-frame clones, and not every one. This table holds about 45,000 clones, around nine tenths found once. The sample's time point: peak reinfection, 3 to 8 weeks after reinfection detection. Sorted cells were sequenced directly ex vivo without any in vitro expansion. Sequenced input: naive CD8+ T cells sorted from blood. The receptor set was obtained from a man between 18 and 35 years old with hepatitis C virus infection.

V usage is TRBV4-3 and J usage is TRBJ1-4, with D unclear. The CDR3 contains 14 residues. V was pared by 3 bases and J by 7 bases, with 12 bases between. The V gene's germline CDR1 is LGHNA and CDR2 YSLEER. This CDR3 is CASSQRTGLEKLFF. CDR3 sequence (DNA): TGCGCCAGCAGCCAGAGGACCGGACTTGAAAAACTGTTTTTT.

The chain combines TRBV13 with TRBJ2-1, with 8 bases aligning to TRBD1. V was pared by 5 bases and J by 3 bases, with 18 bases of the junction left unmatched. The CDR3 sequence is 19 residues long. Germline CDR1 is PRHDT and CDR2 is FYEKMQ (reference sequence). Here the CDR3 DNA reads TGTGCCAGCAGCCCCAAATCAAGGGCCCGGGACAGGATCTACAATGAGCAGTTCTTC. Translated: CASSPKSRARDRIYNEQFF.

The rearrangement uses TRBV4-3 and TRBJ2-3, with 10 bases fitting TRBD1. Losses at the gene ends were 0 bases for V and 7 bases for J; bases not matched to a gene: 13. CDR1 is LGHNA, CDR2 YSLEER, per germline. The CDR3 totals 18 residues. CDR3 DNA: TGCGCCAGCAGCCAAGATGAGGACAGGGGGGTCCAGCCGCATACGCAGTATTTT. This gives the protein CASSQDEDRGVQPHTQYF.

This rearrangement joins TRBV6-5 to TRBJ2-1; 8 nucleotides agree with TRBD2. Germline lookup yields CDR1 MNHEY and CDR2 SVGAGI. Trimming removed 2 bases from V and 5 bases from J; junction bases left unmatched: 5. There are 15 residues in the CDR3. As DNA, the CDR3 is TGTGCCAGCAGTTACGCCTCTAGCGGGCACAATGAGCAGTTCTTC. Translated: CASSYASSGHNEQFF.

The CDR3 protein is CASSLGPPGGMAYEQYF. The DNA of the CDR3 is TGTGCCAGCAGTTTAGGTCCCCCAGGGGGAATGGCCTACGAGCAGTACTTC. The chain recombines TRBV27 with TRBJ2-5, with 7 positions matching TRBD1. The closer fit of TRBJ2-7 to the DNA end suggests the J call may be wrong. This CDR3 comprises 17 residues. Per the germline V gene, CDR1 is MNHEY and CDR2 is SMNVEV (reference sequence).

This clone appeared a single time. The J gene is TRBJ1-4, the V gene TRBV5-1; possibly TRBD1 for D (5 bases). Trimming stripped 1 base from V and 4 bases from J, with 11 bases between. This CDR3 spans 15 amino acids. CDR1 is SGHRS, CDR2 YFSETQ, per germline. The CDR3 protein is CASSLYGANNEKLFF. The CDR3 DNA reads TGCGCCAGCAGCTTGTATGGGGCAAATAATGAAAAACTGTTTTTT.

The V call is TRBV28, the J call TRBJ2-7; a possible D gene is TRBD2 (6 bases). The CDR3 runs 12 residues. Looked up from germline, CDR1 is MDHEN and CDR2 is SYDVKM. The V end was cut by 4 bases, the J end by 7 bases, with 11 bases between. In DNA form, the CDR3 reads TGTGCCAGCAGTTCGTCGGCGGGGGAGCAGTACTTC. As protein: CASSSSAGEQYF. Drawing the rest from reference TRBV28 and TRBJ2-7, the complete variable domain is DVKVTQSSRYLVKRTGEKVFLECVQDMDHENMFWYRQDPGLGLRLIYFSYDVKMKEKGDIPEGYSVSREKKERFSLILESASTNQTSMYLCASSSSAGEQYFGPGTRLTVT.

This chain links TRBV6-1 with TRBJ2-7, with D possibly being TRBD1 (6 bases). The CDR3 spans 12 residues. Germline assignment: CDR1 MNHNS and CDR2 SASEGT. V was trimmed by 6 bases and J by 4 bases, leaving 10 bases between them. CDR3 loop: CASREQGYEQYF. The CDR3 DNA reads TGTGCCAGCAGAGAACAGGGTTACGAGCAGTACTTC.

The chain employs TRBV28 and TRBJ2-1; 10 bases line up with TRBD2. The CDR3 is 17 amino acids. The germline CDR1 and CDR2 sequences are MDHEN and SYDVKM. The ends lost 2 bases at V and 6 bases at J; junction bases unmatched: 10. The CDR3 DNA reads TGTGCCAGCAGTTTAGACGCACATAGCGGGGGGATCAATGAGCAGTTCTTC. Encoded protein: CASSLDAHSGGINEQFF. Full variable domain (missing parts from reference TRBV28 and TRBJ2-1): DVKVTQSSRYLVKRTGEKVFLECVQDMDHENMFWYRQDPGLGLRLIYFSYDVKMKEKGDIPEGYSVSREKKERFSLILESASTNQTSMYLCASSLDAHSGGINEQFFGPGTRLTVL.

The V call is TRBV7-2, the J call TRBJ2-3; 9 nucleotides match TRBD2. The germline CDR1 and CDR2 sequences are SGHTA and FQGNSA. The CDR3 is 18 amino acids. V gave up 1 base and J gave up 3 bases; unmatched junction bases: 11. DNA for the CDR3: TGTGCCAGCAGCTTAGTATTCGGGCTAGCGGGATTTACAGATACGCAGTATTTT. Its translation: CASSLVFGLAGFTDTQYF.

This rearrangement joins TRBV6-5 to TRBJ2-6, with no clear D. The CDR3 sequence is 15 residues long. Germline values: CDR1 MNHEY, CDR2 SVGAGI. Trimming took off 2 bases at V and 4 bases at J, with 9 bases between the two ends. The CDR3 DNA follows: TGTGCCAGCAGTTACCGTGGTACAGGGGCCAACGTCCTGACTTTC. Translating it yields CASSYRGTGANVLTF.

Note on this clone: The identical CDR3 is also encoded by other nucleotide sequences in the sample. V and J are TRBV7-9 and TRBJ2-1; 10 nucleotides line up with TRBD2. After removal of 4 bases from V and 5 bases from J, the junction contained 17 bases not matched to a gene. This CDR3 contains 19 residues. CDR1 and CDR2 from the germline V gene are SEHNR and FQNEAQ (reference sequence). DNA of the CDR3: TGTGCCAGCAGCTCCGTGAGGGGGCTTCTAGCGGGAGCGAACAATGAGCAGTTCTTC. This translates into CASSSVRGLLAGANNEQFF.

V and J are TRBV7-9 and TRBJ2-1; D perhaps matches TRBD1 (6 bases). Germline V gene data show CDR1 as SEHNR and CDR2 as FQNEAQ (reference sequence). Trimming shortened V by 2 bases and J by 7 bases, and 9 bases separated the two germline ends. The CDR3 is 13 amino acids. DNA for the CDR3: TGTGCCAGCAGCTTACCAGGGGTGAATGAGCAGTTCTTC. This encodes CASSLPGVNEQFF. The full variable domain, in which reference TRBV7-9 and TRBJ2-1 provide the parts outside the CDR3, is DTGVSQNPRHKITKRGQNVTFRCDPISEHNRLYWYRQTLGQGPEFLTYFQNEAQLEKSRLLSDRFSAERPKGSFSTLEIQRTEQGDSAMYLCASSLPGVNEQFFGPGTRLTVL.

The V and J genes are TRBV12-2 and TRBJ2-7; the table's D call, TRBD2, was not checked against the DNA. TRBV12-2 is an annotated pseudogene. This CDR3 comprises 16 residues. The CDR3: CASRLAGEGVPYEQYV. The CDR3 DNA reads as TGTGCAAGTCGCTTAGCGGGGGAGGGGGTTCCCTACGAGCAGTACGTC.

The rearrangement uses TRBV29-1 and TRBJ2-1; TRBD1 agrees at 8 bases. Germline CDR1 is SQVTM and CDR2 is ANQGSEA. The CDR3 totals 12 residues. V shed 4 bases, J shed 10 bases, and the junction held 6 bases outside the gene matches. CDR3 region: CSVVDRVGEQFF. CDR3 sequence (DNA): TGCAGCGTTGTGGACAGGGTGGGGGAGCAGTTCTTC.